Below, one T cell receptor beta chain is given with its context. Each CDR3 protein gets one entry after TCRdb re-called the RT-PCR reads with MiXCR. The sample has about 700,000 distinct CDR3 sequences; approximately 15% are singletons. The sequencing sample was made of memory CD4+ T cells from blood. The sequence was obtained from a female donor in good health, serving as a healthy control.

The CDR3 is CASSLDGDVNTEAFF. DNA for the CDR3: TGTGCCAGCAGCTTGGATGGGGATGTGAACACTGAAGCTTTCTTT. The rearrangement uses TRBV7-8 and TRBJ1-1, with no clear D. The CDR3 is made up of 15 amino acids. Germline V gives CDR1 SGHVS, CDR2 FQNEAQ. The V end was cut by 3 bases, the J end by 0 bases, with 11 bases between.